The next 17 T cell receptor beta chains were all read from a single sample in a study of CXCR3-negative and CXCR3-positive naive CD8 T cells. The libraries of TRB cDNA were prepared using 5' RACE with UMI labels. TCRdb reprocessed the 5' RACE reads, with one entry per CDR3 protein and no DNA. The sample data list tens of thousands of distinct CDR3 sequences. Source material: naive CXCR3- CD8+ T cells from blood. Subset meaning: CD45RO-CCR7+CD27+CD95- naive CD8+ T cells lacking CXCR3 (TNR3-). All receptors come from a human donor in good health. Some clones in this sample may be carry-over from other donors' samples.

The chain recombines TRBV23-1 with TRBJ1-6; TCRdb picks TRBD1, but there is no DNA to check that call. TRBV23-1 is annotated as an ORF whose role is uncertain. The CDR3 totals 18 residues. The CDR3 loop is CASSQCFTGGRYNSPLHF.

The chain couples TRBV9 to TRBJ2-1. CDR3 length: 12 residues. Germline loops: CDR1 SGDLS, CDR2 YYNGEE. The CDR3: CASKALDNEQFF.

The rearrangement joins TRBV6-1 to TRBJ2-5. The CDR3 is 12 amino acids. Germline V gene lookup returns CDR1 MNHNS and CDR2 SASEGT. CDR3 residues: CASSDLRETQYF.

The rearrangement links TRBV27 to TRBJ2-1; TCRdb selects TRBD2, and the lack of DNA leaves this call unchecked. The CDR3 loop spans 15 amino acids. In germline, CDR1 is MNHEY, CDR2 SMNVEV (reference sequence). CDR3 residues: CASSLGTAGYNEQFF.

The chain is built from TRBV2 and TRBJ2-1; TCRdb reports TRBD1, a call that lacks DNA to check it against. The CDR3 is 16 residues long. Per germline, CDR1 SNHLY and CDR2 FYNNEI. The CDR3: CASSEASLPLGNEQFF.

This chain uses TRBV29-1 with TRBJ2-2. The CDR3 totals 12 residues. The V gene's germline CDR1 is SQVTM and CDR2 ANQGSEA. The CDR3 loop is CSVMGYTGELFF.

The chain combines TRBV27 with TRBJ2-7; absent DNA, TCRdb's TRBD2 call cannot be checked. Per germline, CDR1 MNHEY and CDR2 SMNVEV (reference sequence). The CDR3 loop spans 16 amino acids. This chain's CDR3 is CASSLTGLPSSYEQYF.

The chain is built from TRBV12-3 or TRBV12-4 and TRBJ1-5. This CDR3 region has 14 residues. Here the CDR3 reads CASRRDHSNQPQHF.

The V gene is TRBV19, the J gene TRBJ2-1; lacking DNA, the TRBD1 call made by TCRdb goes unchecked. Germline CDR1 and CDR2: LNHDA and SQIVND (reference sequence). The CDR3 consists of 15 residues. The chain's CDR3 is CASSPGTGSYNEQFF.

The genes are TRBV5-1 and TRBJ2-7; TCRdb lists TRBD1, though no DNA is available to test this call. This CDR3 contains 15 residues. Germline CDR1 reads SGHRS; CDR2 reads YFSETQ. The CDR3 protein is CASSPLDRGLDEQYF.

J is TRBJ1-4 and V is TRBV29-1. This CDR3 has 13 amino acids. The germline CDR1 and CDR2 sequences are SQVTM and ANQGSEA. CDR3 loop: CSVEEASSLGLFF.

The chain combines TRBV21-1 with TRBJ1-6; there is no DNA to check the TCRdb D call of TRBD1. TRBV21-1 is a recognized pseudogene. This CDR3 comprises 14 residues. CDR3 protein: CASSTFFSRGTLHF.

The rearrangement links TRBV14 to TRBJ2-5; the TCRdb call, TRBD1, lacks DNA for checking. The CDR3 length is 15 residues. Germline values: CDR1 SGHDN, CDR2 FVKESK. CDR3 residues: CASSQENGGGETQYF.

The V call is TRBV7-2, the J call TRBJ2-3; the D gene TCRdb calls, TRBD1, cannot be checked with no DNA. The germline V gene has CDR1 SGHTA and CDR2 FQGNSA. The CDR3 covers 16 residues. The chain's CDR3 is CASSLGPAGRGDTQYF.

The V call is TRBV7-8, the J call TRBJ2-7; TCRdb's D gene call, TRBD1, goes unchecked for lack of DNA. The germline CDR1 and CDR2 sequences are SGHVS and FQNEAQ. This CDR3 is built from 14 residues. CDR3 protein: CASSTRVASYEQYF.

The chain couples TRBV29-1 to TRBJ2-7; TCRdb gives TRBD1 as the D gene, but with no DNA this cannot be confirmed. Germline CDR1 SQVTM, CDR2 ANQGSEA. CDR3 length: 12 residues. The CDR3 loop is CSVIAQGYEQYF.

This chain uses TRBV12-3 or TRBV12-4 with TRBJ1-1. The CDR3 extends over 16 amino acids. CDR3 region: CASSLNFNRLNTEAFF.